The rows below give T cell receptor beta chains drawn from one sample of a study of CD4 T cells in relation to SARS-CoV-2 and coronaviruses. These receptors have no known antigen. Clones were sequenced by immunoSEQ multiplex PCR, and TCRdb holds only the in-frame ones, with some missing. The sample yields under 20,000 clones, 75% to 85% seen once. Sequencing was done on a sample of CD4+ T cells from PBMCs, cultured in vitro. Receptors originate from a human donor in good health. The CDR3 runs from the conserved cysteine through the conserved F or W. D genes are given only for firm matches. Not all rows give a size; the values are once, few, many and, for expanded clones, a class.

j_call clone_size v_call d_call cdr3_nt cdr3_aa
TRBJ2-3 NA TRBV7-2 TRBD1 TGTGCCAGCAGCGCACGGGACAGGGTAATGTCAGATACGCAGTATTTT CASSARDRVMSDTQYF
TRBJ2-2 few TRBV4-3 NA TGCGCCAGCAGCCAAGTCGACCCCGGGGAGCTGTTTTTT CASSQVDPGELFF
TRBJ1-2 NA TRBV7-9 NA TGTGCCAGCAGCTTAAGGCAGGGACCCTATGGCTACACCTTC CASSLRQGPYGYTF
TRBJ2-4 NA TRBV21-1 NA TGTGCCAGCAGCAAAGAGGGAGGGGAGGGAGCCAAAAACATTCAGTACTTC CASSKEGGEGAKNIQYF
TRBJ2-5 NA TRBV10-3 NA TGTGCCATCAGTGTCGGAGGTGCCCAAGAGACCCAGTACTTC CAISVGGAQETQYF
TRBJ2-5 NA TRBV7-3 TRBD2 TGTGCCAGCAGCTTATCTAGCGGCCAAGAGACCCAGTACTTC CASSLSSGQETQYF
TRBJ2-5 medium-sized TRBV19 TRBD2 TGTGCCAGTAGTCCCCTTAGCGGGACAGAGACCCAGTACTTC CASSPLSGTETQYF
TRBJ2-3 NA TRBV2 NA TGTGCCAGCAGTGAAAGATCAGGCGGGCCAAGCACAGATACGCAGTATTTT CASSERSGGPSTDTQYF
TRBJ2-3 few TRBV2 TRBD2 TGTGCCAGCAGTTCTAGCGGGCTCAGCACAGATACGCAGTATTTT CASSSSGLSTDTQYF
TRBJ1-1 NA TRBV6-6 NA TGTGCCAGCAGCAAAGGGGGAGTCACTGAAGCTTTCTTT CASSKGGVTEAFF
TRBJ2-2 few TRBV6-2/TRBV6-3 NA TGTGCCAGCAGTTACGGCCAGACGAACACCGGGGAGCTGTTTTTT CASSYGQTNTGELFF
TRBJ2-2 once TRBV10-3 TRBD1 TGTGCCATCAGTACAGGGGGTTCGGCCGGGGAGCTGTTTTTT CAISTGGSAGELFF
TRBJ1-2 NA TRBV10-3 NA TGTGCCATCAGTGAGCAACGAGATGGCTACACCTTC CAISEQRDGYTF
TRBJ2-2 NA TRBV5-8 TRBD2 TGTGCCAGCAGCTCACCCGGGACTAGCGGAAACACCGGGGAGCTGTTTTTT CASSSPGTSGNTGELFF
TRBJ2-3 NA TRBV6-5 NA TGTGCCAGCAGTTACTTGGTAGATACGCAGTATTTT CASSYLVDTQYF
TRBJ1-3 few TRBV7-2 NA TGTGCCAGCAGCTTAGGGGACGCAGGGGCTGCTGGAAACACCATATATTTT CASSLGDAGAAGNTIYF
TRBJ2-3 NA TRBV7-8 NA TGTGCCAGCACCTCCCGGTGGGTAGAAGATACGCAGTATTTT CASTSRWVEDTQYF
TRBJ2-1 NA TRBV3-1/TRBV3-2 TRBD2 TGTGCCAGCAGCCAAGATTGGGAGGGTTTGGAGCAGTTCTTC CASSQDWEGLEQFF
TRBJ1-1 NA TRBV9 NA TGTGCCAGCAGCGTAGATCCGTCCGGACCGATGGGGAACACTGAAGCTTTCTTT CASSVDPSGPMGNTEAFF
TRBJ1-1 once TRBV29-1 NA TGCAGCGTTGTTTCCAGGACGTGGGGGGACACTGAAGCTTTCTTT CSVVSRTWGDTEAFF
TRBJ1-5 few TRBV10-1 NA TGCGCCAGCAGTGAGTCGAATCGGGTCCTCATTAGCAATCAGCCCCAGCATTTT CASSESNRVLISNQPQHF
TRBJ2-3 NA TRBV19 TRBD2 TGTGCCAGTAGTCCGGGACTAGCGGGGGGGTCCGGGGCGGATACGCAGTATTTT CASSPGLAGGSGADTQYF
TRBJ1-6 NA TRBV4-3 NA TGCGCCAGCAGCCAAGATCTCCCGGGACTACAATTCAGGCCCCTCCACTTT CASSQDLPGLQFRPLHF
TRBJ1-2 NA TRBV19 TRBD1 TGTGCCAGTAGACAGGGGATCACCTATGGCTACACCTTC CASRQGITYGYTF
TRBJ1-2 NA TRBV7-2 NA TGTGCCAGCAACCCCGGGGGCGCAATCTATGGCTACACCTTC CASNPGGAIYGYTF
TRBJ1-1 few TRBV4-3 NA TGCGCCAGCAGCCCCGGAGAAGGGGCCACTGAAGCTTTCTTT CASSPGEGATEAFF
TRBJ2-7 NA TRBV2 TRBD2 TGTGCCAGCAGTGACGCGGGGGTCCTGGGGAAGTACGAGCAGTACTTC CASSDAGVLGKYEQYF
TRBJ2-3 NA TRBV4-3 NA TGCGCCAGCAGCCATAAAGCGGGCGCCCGCACAGATACGCAGTATTTT CASSHKAGARTDTQYF
TRBJ2-3 NA TRBV7-8 TRBD2 TGTGCCAGCAGCCTATTTCAGCGGGGGGCCCCCGGCGAGACGCAGTATTTT CASSLFQRGAPGETQYF
TRBJ2-5 NA TRBV18 NA TGTGCCAGCTCACCCAGGGAAAGGGATGGGACCCAGTACTTC CASSPRERDGTQYF
TRBJ2-2 once TRBV7-9 TRBD1 TGTGCCAGCAGGCTAGGGACAGCAAACACCGGGGAGCTGTTTTTT CASRLGTANTGELFF
TRBJ1-2 NA TRBV6-2/TRBV6-3 NA TGTGCCAGCAGTTACTTGGGAATAAGGGGCTACACCTTC CASSYLGIRGYTF
TRBJ2-5 once TRBV7-9 NA TGTGCCAGCAGCTCCGGGACACAAGGGTTGGGGGAGACCCAGTACTTC CASSSGTQGLGETQYF
TRBJ2-7 NA TRBV29-1 NA TGCAGCGTTGCGACACAGCGAAGCTCCTACGAGCAGTACTTC CSVATQRSSYEQYF
TRBJ2-1 NA TRBV18 TRBD2 TGTGCCAGCTCACCACCGGGACTAGGGGCCAATGAGCAGTTCTTC CASSPPGLGANEQFF
TRBJ2-7 NA TRBV7-3 NA TGTGCCAGCAGCTTATTCCCAGGGGTTAACTACGAGCAGTACTTC CASSLFPGVNYEQYF
TRBJ1-1 NA TRBV7-2 NA TGTGCCAGCAGCTTAGATAGGGACACTGAAGCTTTCTTT CASSLDRDTEAFF
TRBJ1-3 NA TRBV7-9 NA TGTGCCAGCGTACTGGGAAACACCATATATTTT CASVLGNTIYF
TRBJ1-1 few TRBV11-2 NA TGTGCCAGCAGCACAGGTTGGAGGACTGAAGCTTTCTTT CASSTGWRTEAFF
TRBJ1-1 NA TRBV19 NA TGTGCCAGTAGGGCAAACAGGGTCACTGAAGCTTTCTTT CASRANRVTEAFF
TRBJ1-5 NA TRBV23-1 NA TGCGCCAGCAGTCAAGATTCGCAGGACAATCAGCCCCAGCATTTT CASSQDSQDNQPQHF
TRBJ2-7 NA TRBV4-3 TRBD1 TGCGCCAGCAGCTCAAGCCCTTTTGGAACAGGGGGTAAATACGAGCAGTACTTC CASSSSPFGTGGKYEQYF
TRBJ2-7 NA TRBV10-1 NA TGCGCCAGCAGTGAATCGGGGGATCTCTACGAGCAGTACTTC CASSESGDLYEQYF
TRBJ2-5 NA TRBV7-2 TRBD2 TGTGCCAGCAGCTTATCGGGCGGGGGGACCCAAGAGACCCAGTACTTC CASSLSGGGTQETQYF
TRBJ2-7 NA TRBV7-2 NA TGTGCCAGCAGCTTCGACAGGACCGCATCCTACGAGCAGTACTTC CASSFDRTASYEQYF
TRBJ1-1 NA TRBV9 NA TGTGCCAGCAGCGTAGGGGAGAGACGAGACACTGAAGCTTTCTTT CASSVGERRDTEAFF
TRBJ1-5 few TRBV10-3 NA TGTGCCATCAGTGAGGATCGGGTTGAGCCCCAGCATTTT CAISEDRVEPQHF
TRBJ2-1 once TRBV14 NA TGTGCCAGCAGCCCCCTTAGCGGTTACAATGAGCAGTTCTTC CASSPLSGYNEQFF
TRBJ1-1 NA TRBV12-3/TRBV12-4 TRBD1 TGTGCCAGCAGAATCGACAGGGAGGCTGAAGCTTTCTTT CASRIDREAEAFF
TRBJ1-1 NA TRBV5-4 NA TGTGCCAGCAGCTTGGCCGGGTTAGGCACTGAAGCTTTCTTT CASSLAGLGTEAFF
TRBJ2-5 NA TRBV28 NA TGTGCCAGCAGGCCCTCTGGGGACGGGCGAGAGACCCAGTACTTC CASRPSGDGRETQYF
TRBJ1-2 NA TRBV11-2 TRBD1 TGTGCCAGCAGCTTCACAGGGGGCGATGGCTACACCTTC CASSFTGGDGYTF
TRBJ2-7 NA TRBV5-1 NA TGCGCCAGCAGCGAATCGCCACAGAGTTACGAGCAGTACTTC CASSESPQSYEQYF
TRBJ1-1 NA TRBV14 NA TGTGCCAGCAGCCCGAGGGCGGGGGACACTGAAGCTTTCTTT CASSPRAGDTEAFF
TRBJ1-2 NA TRBV10-3 NA TGTGCCATCAGTGAGCGGGGGCGGCCGCCGTTGGGTGGCTACACCTTC CAISERGRPPLGGYTF
TRBJ2-2 NA TRBV9 NA TGTGCCAGCAGCGTAGCCTTCGTTTCCGGGGAGCTGTTTTTT CASSVAFVSGELFF
TRBJ2-3 NA TRBV7-8 NA TGTGCCAGCAGCCCCTCTACAGATACGCAGTATTTT CASSPSTDTQYF
TRBJ1-1 NA TRBV6-2/TRBV6-3 NA TGTGCCAGCAGTTACGAGGGGCGGAACACTGAAGCTTTCTTT CASSYEGRNTEAFF
TRBJ1-5 NA TRBV20-1 NA TGCAGTGCTACGGGTTCAGGGCCCCAGCATTTT CSATGSGPQHF
TRBJ2-5 NA TRBV19 NA TGTGCCAGTAGCGGGAGCCAGGAGACCCAGTACTTC CASSGSQETQYF